This record covers a single TCR beta chain. Its antigen remains unknown. The sample belongs to a study of persistence of HIV-infected CD4 T cells. As for the study in general: Median time on suppressive ART was around eight years.

Cells were stimulated with overlapping HIV-1 Gag 15-mer peptides. CD4+ T cells upregulating both CD40 ligand and CD69 were sorted as responding cells. Sequencing used immunoSEQ version 4 in survey mode. This table comes from immunoSEQ multiplex PCR, and its TCRdb copy is limited to in-frame clones, with some not included. The top ten hold 6% to 7.5% of the sample, which has about 13,000 clones, about three fifths seen once. V gave up 2 bases and J gave up 3 bases, with 11 bases separating them. CDR3 length: 14 residues. Germline V gives CDR1 ENHRY, CDR2 SYGVKD. Sequenced here: CD4+ T cells sorted from PBMCs after approximately 19-hour stimulation, sampled from a patient who received antiretroviral therapy. The rearrangement links TRBV10-3 to TRBJ2-7, with D perhaps matching TRBD1 or TRBD2 (5 bases each). This TCR was sampled from an adult man with HIV who was CMV-seropositive. CDR3 nucleotides: TGTGCCATCAGTGAGAGAATGAGGGGCTACGAGCAGTACTTC. Amino acids: CAISERMRGYEQYF.